This entry features one TCR beta chain sequence. Its antigen is currently unknown. A junction boundary mismatches the germline segment, possibly from a read error. CDR3 length: 12 amino acids. CDR1 and CDR2 from the germline V gene are SGHNT and YENEEA. Sorted-subset replicate PCR reactions were performed with about 210 ng DNA, corresponding to tens of thousands of T cell genomes. Generated by immunoSEQ multiplex PCR, the TCRdb table keeps only in-frame clones and is missing some. The profile shows over a million clones, about four fifths of them singletons. The data were taken from a study of shared clonotypes between healthy human individuals. Study observations and caveats: Few donors limited the genetic and exposure-history diversity represented. Rarefaction showed sorted-subset sequencing was incomplete despite large depth.

CD4+ cells were split into CD45RA+ naive and CD45RA-negative memory subsets. The sequence was collected from a man aged 18 to 35 in good health. Some clones in this sample may be carry-over from other donors' samples. The sequenced sample was memory CD4+ T cells from PBMCs. The subset here: CD45RA-negative fraction. This chain joins TRBV11-3 and TRBJ2-1; TRBD1 matches at 8 bases. In DNA form, the CDR3 reads TGTGCCAGCAGCTTAATCCAGGGGGCTCCGATCTTC. This gives the protein CASSLIQGAPIF.